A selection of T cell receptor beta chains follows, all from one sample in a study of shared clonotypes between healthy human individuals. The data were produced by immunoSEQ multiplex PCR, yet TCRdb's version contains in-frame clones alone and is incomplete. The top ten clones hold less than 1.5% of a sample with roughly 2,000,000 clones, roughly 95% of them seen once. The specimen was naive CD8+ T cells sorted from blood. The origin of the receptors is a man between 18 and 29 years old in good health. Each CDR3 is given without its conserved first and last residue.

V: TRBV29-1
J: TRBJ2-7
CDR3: SVEFLQFFGVYEQY

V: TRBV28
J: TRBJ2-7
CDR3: ASSSLQGALAYEQY

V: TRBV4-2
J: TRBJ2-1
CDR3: ASSPLGSGNEQF

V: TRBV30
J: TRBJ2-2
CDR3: AWAGLAEANTGELF

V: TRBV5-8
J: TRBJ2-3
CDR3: ASSLEWGRTTDTQY

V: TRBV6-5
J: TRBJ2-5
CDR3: ASSYLGRESGETQY

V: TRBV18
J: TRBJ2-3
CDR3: ASSPPVRDYISDTQY

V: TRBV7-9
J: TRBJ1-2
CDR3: ASSLDHTGRDGYT

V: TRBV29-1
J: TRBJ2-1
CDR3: SVDGYAGAFHEQF

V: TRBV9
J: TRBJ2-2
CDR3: ASSVAGEPGELF

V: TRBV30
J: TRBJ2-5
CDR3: AWSVTPSGMGY

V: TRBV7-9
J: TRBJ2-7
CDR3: ASSSRRDMQAYEQY

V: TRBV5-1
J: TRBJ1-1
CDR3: ASRKPGNTEAF

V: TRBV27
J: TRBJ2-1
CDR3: ASSFGTTYNEQF

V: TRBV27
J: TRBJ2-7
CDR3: ASSSSGGELAYEQY

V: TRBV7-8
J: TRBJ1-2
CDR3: ASSRPPEYGYT

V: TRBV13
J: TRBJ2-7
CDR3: ASSSLVEQY

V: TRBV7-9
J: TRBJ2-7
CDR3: ASSLAGTDSYEQY

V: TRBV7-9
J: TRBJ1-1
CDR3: ASSPPGRDTEAF

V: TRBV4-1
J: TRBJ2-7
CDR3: ASSQARSPSYEQY

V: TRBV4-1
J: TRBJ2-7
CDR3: ASSQAGAGTSYEQY

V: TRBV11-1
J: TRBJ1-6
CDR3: ASSYGQGDSPLH

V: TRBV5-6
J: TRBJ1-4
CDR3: ASSLGGQGEKLF

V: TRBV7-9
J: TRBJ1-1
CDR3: ASSLGVDTEAF

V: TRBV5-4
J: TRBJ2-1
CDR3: ASSLDGASYNEQF

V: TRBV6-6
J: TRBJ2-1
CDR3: ASKNIGLAGVNEQF

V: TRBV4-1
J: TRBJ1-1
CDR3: ASSQVGTSNVAF

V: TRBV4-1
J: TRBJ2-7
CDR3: ASSQVASGYEQY

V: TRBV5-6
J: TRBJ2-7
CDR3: ASSDGQGASLFY

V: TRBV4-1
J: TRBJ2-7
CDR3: ASSQSKLRTSGAGSEQY

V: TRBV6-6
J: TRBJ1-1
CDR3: ASRYGQFSEAF

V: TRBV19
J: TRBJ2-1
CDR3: ASSIWTGDHEQF

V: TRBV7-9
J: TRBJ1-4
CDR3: ASSSREEKLF

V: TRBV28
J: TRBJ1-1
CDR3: ASSLDRNTEAF

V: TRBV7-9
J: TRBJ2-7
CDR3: ASSLVTGNSYEQY

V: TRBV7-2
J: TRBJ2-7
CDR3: ASSTGGYEQY

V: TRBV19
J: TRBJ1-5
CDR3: ASSMDLSRAGASYSNQPQH

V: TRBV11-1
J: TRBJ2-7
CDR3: ASSFISSYEQY

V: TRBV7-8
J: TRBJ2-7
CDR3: ASSPLLGQGNSYEQY

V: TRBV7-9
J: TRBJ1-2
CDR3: ASSPTGEGHLGGYT

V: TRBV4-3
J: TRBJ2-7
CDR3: ASSQGAEQY

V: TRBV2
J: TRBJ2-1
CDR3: ASEVTGGPHNEQF

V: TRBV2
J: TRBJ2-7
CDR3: ASSRDRVYEQY

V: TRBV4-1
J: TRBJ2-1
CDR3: ASSYRGTGTHNEQF

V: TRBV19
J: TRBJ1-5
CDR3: ASSGTGMEPQH

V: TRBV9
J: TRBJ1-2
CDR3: ASSPGGTGAYGYT